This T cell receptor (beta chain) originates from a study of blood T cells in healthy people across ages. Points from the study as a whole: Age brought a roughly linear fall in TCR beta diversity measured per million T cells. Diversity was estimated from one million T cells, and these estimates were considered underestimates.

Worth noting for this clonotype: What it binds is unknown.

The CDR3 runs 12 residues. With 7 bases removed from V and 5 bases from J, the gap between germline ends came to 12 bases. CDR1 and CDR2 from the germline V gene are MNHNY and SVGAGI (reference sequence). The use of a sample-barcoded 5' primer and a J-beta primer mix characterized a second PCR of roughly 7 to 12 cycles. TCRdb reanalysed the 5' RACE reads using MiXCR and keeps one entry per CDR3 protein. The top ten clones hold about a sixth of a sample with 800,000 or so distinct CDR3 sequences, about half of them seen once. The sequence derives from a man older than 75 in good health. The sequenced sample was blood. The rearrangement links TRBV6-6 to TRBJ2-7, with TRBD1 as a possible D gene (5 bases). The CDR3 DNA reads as TGTGCCAGCAACACAGGTTACAACGAGCAGTACTTC. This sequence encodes CASNTGYNEQYF.